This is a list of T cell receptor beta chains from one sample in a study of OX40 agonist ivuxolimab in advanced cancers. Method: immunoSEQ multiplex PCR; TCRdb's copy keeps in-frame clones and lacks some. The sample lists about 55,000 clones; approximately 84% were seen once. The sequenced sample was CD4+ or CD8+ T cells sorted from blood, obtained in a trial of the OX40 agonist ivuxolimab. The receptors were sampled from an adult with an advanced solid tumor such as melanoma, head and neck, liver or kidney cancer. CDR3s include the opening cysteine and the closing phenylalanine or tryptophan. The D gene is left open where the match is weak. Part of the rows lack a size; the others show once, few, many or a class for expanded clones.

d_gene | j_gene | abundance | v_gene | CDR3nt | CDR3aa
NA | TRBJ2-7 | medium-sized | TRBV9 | TGTGCCAGCAGCGCCAGGGTGGGACCAGCTAACGAGCAGTACTTC | CASSARVGPANEQYF
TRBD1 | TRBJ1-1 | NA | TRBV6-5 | TGTGCCAGCAGTTACCTCCGGGACAGCCAGAACACTGAAGCTTTCTTT | CASSYLRDSQNTEAFF
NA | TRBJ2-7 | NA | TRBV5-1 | TGCGCCAGCAGCTTAGAAAGGGCCTACGAGCAGTACTTC | CASSLERAYEQYF
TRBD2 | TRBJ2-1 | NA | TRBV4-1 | TGCGCCAGCAGCCAAAGGAGGGGCGGGGGATTTTCGAATGAGCAGTTCTTC | CASSQRRGGGFSNEQFF
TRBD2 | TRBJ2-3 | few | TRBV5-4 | TGTGCCAGCAGCTTGGCAACTAGCGGGGGAACAGATACGCAGTATTTT | CASSLATSGGTDTQYF
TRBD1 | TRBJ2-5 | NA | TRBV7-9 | TGTGCCAGCAGCTTACCTCAGGGGGCCGTGGAGACCCAGTACTTC | CASSLPQGAVETQYF
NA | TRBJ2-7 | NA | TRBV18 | TGTGCCAGCTCACCGGGCAGGGCTAGCTCCTACGAGCAGTACTTC | CASSPGRASSYEQYF
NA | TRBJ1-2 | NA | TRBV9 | TGTGCCAGCAGCGCATTACAGGCGCCTAACTATGGCTACACCTTC | CASSALQAPNYGYTF
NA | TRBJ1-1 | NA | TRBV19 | TGTGCCAGTAGTATAGGACAAAACACTGAAGCTTTCTTT | CASSIGQNTEAFF
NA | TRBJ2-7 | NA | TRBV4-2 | TGTGCCAGCAGCCAAGGGGCACAGAGCCTACGCGAGCAGTACTTC | CASSQGAQSLREQYF
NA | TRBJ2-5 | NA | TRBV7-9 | TGTGCCAGCAGCTTAGCCGGGTTGGAGACCCAGTACTTC | CASSLAGLETQYF
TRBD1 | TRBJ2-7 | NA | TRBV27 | TGTGCCAGCAGTTGGACAGGGGGGGGGAACGAGCAGTACTTC | CASSWTGGGNEQYF
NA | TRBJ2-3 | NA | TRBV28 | TGTGCCACCCTGTCGAGGGTAAGGACAGATACGCAGTATTTT | CATLSRVRTDTQYF
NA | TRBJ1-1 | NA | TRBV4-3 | TGCGCCAGCAGCCTCCGGGGTAACACTGAAGCTTTCTTT | CASSLRGNTEAFF
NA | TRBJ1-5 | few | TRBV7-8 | TGTGCCAGCACCTGGGGGAGCAATCAGCCCCAGCATTTT | CASTWGSNQPQHF
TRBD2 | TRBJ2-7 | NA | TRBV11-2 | TGTGCCAGCAGTTCTGGGCTGGGGACTAGCTTTTACGAGCAGTACTTC | CASSSGLGTSFYEQYF
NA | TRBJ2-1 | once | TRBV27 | TGTGCCAGCGCTCCCAGGGGAACGGGCAATGAGCAGTTCTTC | CASAPRGTGNEQFF
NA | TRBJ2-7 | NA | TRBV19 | TGTGCCAGTAGTATGTACACCGGGATCGCCTACGAGCAGTACTTC | CASSMYTGIAYEQYF
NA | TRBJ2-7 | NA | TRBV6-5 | TGTGCCAGCAGCCCAGGGGATGAGAGCGAGCAGTACTTC | CASSPGDESEQYF
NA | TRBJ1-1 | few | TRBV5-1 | TGTGCCAGCAGCTCCACTTTGAACACTGAAGCTTTCTTT | CASSSTLNTEAFF
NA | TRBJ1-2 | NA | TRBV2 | TGTGCCAGCAAGCTGACAGAATCGTACTATGGCTACACCTTC | CASKLTESYYGYTF
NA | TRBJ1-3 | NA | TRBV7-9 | TGTGCCAGCAGCCCCTCTTACCCGCGGGCCGGAAACACCATATATTTT | CASSPSYPRAGNTIYF
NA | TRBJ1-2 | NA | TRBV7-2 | TGTGCCAGCAGCTTATGGGAAAATGGCTACACCTTC | CASSLWENGYTF
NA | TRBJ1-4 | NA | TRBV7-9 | TGTGCCAGCAGCTTAGGACAGGCGTCAACTAATGAAAAACTGTTTTTT | CASSLGQASTNEKLFF
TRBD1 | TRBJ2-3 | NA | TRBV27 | TGTGCCAGCAGTTTAGTGGGGACAGGGGTCGATACGCAGTATTTT | CASSLVGTGVDTQYF
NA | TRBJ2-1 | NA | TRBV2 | TGTGCCAGCATGTACCGACCGAATGAGCAGTTCTTC | CASMYRPNEQFF
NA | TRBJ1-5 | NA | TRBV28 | TGTGCCAGCAGTCCCTACATCGCCTTGAGCAATCAGCCCCAGCATTTT | CASSPYIALSNQPQHF
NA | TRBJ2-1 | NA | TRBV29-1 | TGCAGCGTTGAAAGTGGGGGCTACAATGAGCAGTTCTTC | CSVESGGYNEQFF
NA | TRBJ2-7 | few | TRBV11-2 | TGTGCCAGCAGCTTGAACTACGAGCAGTACTTC | CASSLNYEQYF
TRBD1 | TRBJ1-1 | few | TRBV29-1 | TGCAGCGTTGGTGGCAGGGGGTACACTGAAGCTTTCTTT | CSVGGRGYTEAFF
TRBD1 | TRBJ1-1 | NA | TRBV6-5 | TGTGCCAGCAGTGCGCAGGGGGCGCGGGACACTGAAGCTTTCTTT | CASSAQGARDTEAFF
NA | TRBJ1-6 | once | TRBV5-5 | TGTGCCAGCAGCTTCAGGCATTTTGGCTCCTATAATTCACCCCTCCACTTT | CASSFRHFGSYNSPLHF
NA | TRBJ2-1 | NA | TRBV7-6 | TGTGCCAGCAGCTTAGAAGAGAACCATGAGCAGTTCTTC | CASSLEENHEQFF
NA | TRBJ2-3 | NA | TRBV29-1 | TGCAGCGTTACCCAATGGGTTCGTAAGCAGTTGGATACGCAGTATTTT | CSVTQWVRKQLDTQYF
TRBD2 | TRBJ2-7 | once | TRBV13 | TGTGCCAGCAGCCCCCCCGGCGGGGGGGCCGTCGAGCAGTACTTC | CASSPPGGGAVEQYF